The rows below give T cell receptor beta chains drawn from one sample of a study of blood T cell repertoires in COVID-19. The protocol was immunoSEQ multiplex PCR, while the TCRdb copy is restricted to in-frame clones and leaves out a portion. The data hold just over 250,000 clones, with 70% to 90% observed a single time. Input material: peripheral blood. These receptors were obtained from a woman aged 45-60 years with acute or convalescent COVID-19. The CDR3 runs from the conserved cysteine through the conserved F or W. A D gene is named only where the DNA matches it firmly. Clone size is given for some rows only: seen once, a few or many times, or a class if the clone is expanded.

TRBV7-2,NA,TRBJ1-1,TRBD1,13,CASSPGTDGGAFF,TGTGCCAGCAGCCCCGGGACAGATGGTGGAGCTTTCTTT
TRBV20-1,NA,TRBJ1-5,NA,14,CSASVQGWGQPQHF,TGCAGTGCTAGTGTTCAGGGATGGGGTCAGCCCCAGCATTTT
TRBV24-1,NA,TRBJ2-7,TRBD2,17,CATSESYGTSGSYEQYF,TGTGCCACCAGTGAATCCTACGGGACTAGCGGGAGTTACGAGCAGTACTTC
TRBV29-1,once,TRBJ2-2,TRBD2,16,CSVEVGSSGVTGELFF,TGCAGCGTTGAAGTGGGGTCTAGCGGAGTCACCGGGGAGCTGTTTTTT
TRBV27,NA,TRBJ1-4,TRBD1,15,CASSFLPGGNEKLFF,TGTGCCAGCAGTTTTCTCCCAGGGGGGAATGAAAAACTGTTTTTT
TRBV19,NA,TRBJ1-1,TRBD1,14,CASSIGQGYTEAFF,TGTGCCAGTAGTATTGGACAGGGATACACTGAAGCTTTCTTT
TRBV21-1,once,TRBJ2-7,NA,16,CASSTRQGLGIYEQYF,TGTGCCAGCAGCACGCGCCAAGGACTAGGGATCTACGAGCAGTACTTC
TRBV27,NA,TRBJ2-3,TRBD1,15,CASSLDRVRTDTQYF,TGTGCCAGCAGTTTGGACAGGGTAAGGACAGATACGCAGTATTTT
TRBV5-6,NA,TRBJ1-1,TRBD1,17,CASSPNKWDRPNTEAFF,TGTGCCAGCAGCCCAAATAAGTGGGACAGACCTAACACTGAAGCTTTCTTT
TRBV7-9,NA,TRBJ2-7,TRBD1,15,CASSLKGQGSYEQYF,TGTGCCAGCAGCTTAAAAGGACAGGGCTCCTACGAGCAGTACTTC
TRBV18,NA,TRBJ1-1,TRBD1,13,CASSVQGGTEAFF,TGTGCCAGCTCAGTACAGGGGGGCACTGAAGCTTTCTTT
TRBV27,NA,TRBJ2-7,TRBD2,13,CASRLAGPYEQYF,TGTGCCAGCAGATTAGCGGGACCCTACGAGCAGTACTTC
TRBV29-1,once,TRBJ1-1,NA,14,CSVDRGGMNTEAFF,TGCAGCGTTGACAGGGGAGGGATGAACACTGAAGCTTTCTTT
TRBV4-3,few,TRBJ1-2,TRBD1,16,CASSQDIGTGNYGYTF,TGCGCCAGCAGCCAAGATATAGGGACAGGAAACTATGGCTACACCTTC
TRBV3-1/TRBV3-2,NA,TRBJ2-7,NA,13,CASSQYERCEQYF,TGTGCCAGCAGCCAATACGAGAGGTGCGAGCAGTACTTC
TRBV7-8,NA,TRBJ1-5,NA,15,CASSLSRGSNQPQHF,TGTGCCAGCAGCTTATCTAGGGGAAGCAATCAGCCCCAGCATTTT
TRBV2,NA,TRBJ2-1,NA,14,CASLFREYYNEQFF,TGTGCCAGCTTATTTCGGGAGTACTACAATGAGCAGTTCTTC
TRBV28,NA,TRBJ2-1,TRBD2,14,CASSFSGGPNEQFF,TGTGCCAGCAGCTTCAGCGGGGGACCCAATGAGCAGTTCTTC
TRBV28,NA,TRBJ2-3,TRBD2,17,CASPPTTSGGSTDTQYF,TGTGCCAGCCCCCCCACGACTAGCGGGGGGAGCACAGATACGCAGTATTTT
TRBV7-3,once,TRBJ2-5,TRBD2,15,CASSLRREGAETQYF,TGTGCCAGCAGCTTAAGGCGGGAGGGCGCAGAGACCCAGTACTTC
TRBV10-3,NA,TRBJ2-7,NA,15,CAISDSEGLSYEQYF,TGTGCCATCAGTGATTCGGAGGGCCTCTCCTACGAGCAGTACTTC
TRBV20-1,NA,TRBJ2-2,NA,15,CSASPPILNTGELFF,TGCAGTGCTAGTCCCCCCATACTAAACACCGGGGAGCTGTTTTTT
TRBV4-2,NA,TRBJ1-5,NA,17,CASSQPAGDFGNQPQHF,TGTGCCAGCAGCCAACCTGCGGGGGATTTCGGCAATCAGCCCCAGCATTTT
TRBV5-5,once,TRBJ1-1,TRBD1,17,CASSPDRGWGVNTEAFF,TGTGCCAGCAGCCCAGACAGGGGATGGGGGGTGAACACTGAAGCTTTCTTT
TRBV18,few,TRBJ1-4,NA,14,CASSAGGPGEKLFF,TGTGCCAGCTCAGCCGGCGGGCCGGGGGAAAAACTGTTTTTT
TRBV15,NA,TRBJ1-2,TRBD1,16,CATARGTDELGKGYTF,TGTGCCACCGCGAGGGGGACAGACGAATTGGGAAAAGGCTACACCTTC
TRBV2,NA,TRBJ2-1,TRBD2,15,CASERGRTETPGPFF,TGTGCCAGTGAGCGGGGCCGCACGGAGACCCCAGGGCCGTTCTTC
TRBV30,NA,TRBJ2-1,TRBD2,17,CAWSVQTTSGRNNEQFF,TGTGCCTGGAGTGTACAGACGACTAGCGGGAGAAATAATGAGCAGTTCTTC
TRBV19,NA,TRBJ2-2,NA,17,CASRNRRDTKNTGELFF,TGTGCCAGTAGAAACCGCCGGGACACTAAAAACACCGGGGAGCTGTTTTTT
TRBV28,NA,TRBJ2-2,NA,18,CASSSVRDTRWNTGELFF,TGTGCCAGCAGTTCCGTCCGGGACACAAGGTGGAACACCGGGGAGCTGTTTTTT
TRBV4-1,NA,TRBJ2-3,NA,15,CASSQGGQSADTQYF,TGCGCCAGCAGCCAAGGAGGACAGTCAGCAGATACGCAGTATTTT
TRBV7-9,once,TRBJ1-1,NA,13,CASSLAGQSEAFF,TGTGCCAGCAGCTTAGCAGGACAGTCTGAAGCTTTCTTT
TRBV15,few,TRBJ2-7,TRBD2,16,CATSRDSLAGAYEQYF,TGTGCCACCAGCAGAGATTCCCTAGCGGGAGCCTACGAGCAGTACTTC
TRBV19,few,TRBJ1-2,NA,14,CASSIQEGGYGYTF,TGTGCCAGTAGTATCCAGGAGGGCGGCTATGGCTACACCTTC
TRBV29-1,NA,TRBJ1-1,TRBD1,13,CSAGQGRDTEAFF,TGCAGCGCCGGACAGGGTAGGGACACTGAAGCTTTCTTT